The 6 T cell receptor beta chains given below trace back to one sample, sequenced in a study of blood T cells in healthy people across ages. Alongside a J-beta primer mix, a sample-barcoded 5' primer served in a second PCR lasting about 7 to 12 cycles. TCRdb re-derived calls from the 5' RACE reads in MiXCR, one entry per CDR3 protein. The profile shows over 600,000 distinct CDR3 sequences, about 42% of them singletons. The sample consisted of blood. The source is an elderly man in good health.

This clonotype was seen more than once but under ten times. The V and J genes are TRBV28 and TRBJ1-2, with TRBD1 as a possible D gene (5 bases). Trimming took off 5 bases at V and 2 bases at J, with 12 bases between the two ends. The CDR3 length is 14 residues. CDR1 and CDR2 (germline): MDHEN, SYDVKM. CDR3 amino acids: CASSVGRQNYGYTF. The CDR3 DNA is TGTGCCAGCAGTGTAGGGCGACAGAACTATGGCTACACCTTC.

Regarding this clonotype: A much larger clone is a single base away; this may be a read error. The rearrangement uses TRBV20-1 and TRBJ2-5, with TRBD1 identical over 7 bases. Judging by the DNA end, TRBJ2-7 fits better; the J call may be wrong. This CDR3 contains 13 residues. Germline V gene lookup returns CDR1 DFQATT and CDR2 SNEGSKA (reference sequence). The CDR3: CNASGQDWDEQYF. Written as DNA, the CDR3 is TGCAATGCTAGTGGACAGGATTGGGACGAGCAGTACTTC.

This clonotype has a handful of counts. The CDR3: CASSRALGQGVTASTDTQYF. For the CDR3, the DNA is TGTGCCAGCAGCCGCGCCCTGGGACAGGGGGTTACAGCTAGCACAGATACGCAGTATTTT. The V and J genes are TRBV11-2 and TRBJ2-3; TRBD1 matches at 11 bases. CDR1 and CDR2 (germline): SGHAT, FQNNGV. This CDR3 is 20 amino acids long. The V and J ends lost 5 bases and 0 bases, in that order; junction bases with no gene match: 16.

Ten or more counts support this clonotype. V usage is TRBV6-4 and J usage is TRBJ2-6; D might be TRBD1 or TRBD2, each matching 6 bases. The V and J ends lost 2 bases and 1 base respectively, with 18 bases between them. The CDR3 covers 19 residues. The V gene's germline CDR1 is MRHNA and CDR2 SNTAGT. CDR3 protein: CASSDDGGEGQSGANVLTF. The CDR3 coding sequence is TGTGCCAGCAGTGACGACGGGGGCGAGGGGCAGTCTGGGGCCAACGTCCTGACTTTC.

V is TRBV15 and J is TRBJ2-2; TRBD2 matches at 12 bases. This CDR3 is built from 16 residues. In germline, CDR1 is LNHNV, CDR2 YYDKDF (reference sequence). V lost 2 bases and J lost 9; bases outside the gene matches: 7. The CDR3 is CATSRPRTSGTRELFF. The CDR3 DNA sequence: TGTGCCACCAGCAGACCCCGGACTAGCGGGACCAGGGAGCTGTTTTTT. Using reference TRBV15 and TRBJ2-2 for the parts outside the CDR3, the full variable domain is DAMVIQNPRYQVTQFGKPVTLSCSQTLNHNVMYWYQQKSSQAPKLLFHYYDKDFNNEADTPDNFQSRRPNTSFCFLDIRSPGLGDTAMYLCATSRPRTSGTRELFFGEGSRLTVL.

In its sample, this clonotype was seen a few times. The rearrangement links TRBV7-9 to TRBJ1-2, with 7 bases that match TRBD1. Trimming cost V 3 bases and J 7 bases; bases outside gene matches: 17. Looked up from germline, CDR1 is SEHNR and CDR2 is FQNEAQ (reference sequence). The CDR3 runs 17 residues. The CDR3 bases are TGTGCCAGCAGCTTCGACAGGGTGCAGCAGGGCAGAGCTGGCTACACCTTC. This sequence encodes CASSFDRVQQGRAGYTF.